The rows below give T cell receptor beta chains drawn from one sample of a study of shared clonotypes between healthy human individuals. Clones were sequenced by immunoSEQ multiplex PCR, and TCRdb holds only the in-frame ones, with some missing. The sample contains under 2.5 million clones, about 90% of which appear only once. Input material: naive CD4+ T cells from PBMCs. The receptors were gathered from a man between 18 and 29 years old in good health. Some clones in this sample may be carry-over from other donors' samples. The CDR3 runs from the conserved cysteine through the conserved F or W. The order of the fields is D gene, J gene, clone size, V gene, CDR3 protein, CDR3 DNA. D genes are given only for firm matches. Clone sizes are given selectively: once, few, many, or a class where the clone is expanded.

D: TRBD2; J: TRBJ2-3; size: .; V: TRBV5-1; CDR3: CASSLGLAGITDTQYF; DNA: TGCGCCAGCAGCCTGGGACTAGCGGGAATCACAGATACGCAGTATTTT
D: .; J: TRBJ2-7; size: .; V: TRBV4-2; CDR3: CASSQDLTGISYEQYF; DNA: TGTGCCAGCAGCCAAGATCTTACAGGAATCTCCTACGAGCAGTACTTC
D: TRBD2; J: TRBJ2-1; size: .; V: TRBV28; CDR3: CASSLLGGRVSYNEQFF; DNA: TGTGCCAGCAGTTTATTAGGCGGGAGGGTTTCCTACAATGAGCAGTTCTTC
D: .; J: TRBJ1-1; size: .; V: TRBV7-2; CDR3: CASSLAGPTEAFF; DNA: TGTGCCAGCAGCCTCGCGGGACCCACTGAAGCTTTCTTT
D: .; J: TRBJ1-4; size: few; V: TRBV4-2; CDR3: CASSQGSGSILF; DNA: TGTGCCAGCAGCCAAGGTTCCGGGAGCATCCTTTTT
D: .; J: TRBJ2-7; size: once; V: TRBV19; CDR3: CASSIGGYEQYF; DNA: TGTGCCAGTAGTATAGGAGGCTACGAGCAGTACTTC
D: TRBD1; J: TRBJ1-3; size: .; V: TRBV7-9; CDR3: CASSPGQLKANTIYF; DNA: TGTGCCAGCAGCCCGGGACAGTTGAAGGCTAACACCATATATTTT
D: TRBD1; J: TRBJ1-5; size: .; V: TRBV4-1; CDR3: CASSPGGQGTRRAYQPQHF; DNA: TGCGCCAGCAGCCCAGGTGGACAGGGGACAAGGAGGGCTTATCAGCCCCAGCATTTT
D: TRBD1; J: TRBJ2-7; size: .; V: TRBV18; CDR3: CASSPGQGTHEQYF; DNA: TGTGCCAGCTCCCCGGGACAGGGGACCCACGAGCAGTACTTC
D: TRBD1; J: TRBJ2-5; size: .; V: TRBV20-1; CDR3: CSANDRAQYF; DNA: TGCAGTGCTAACGACAGGGCCCAGTACTTC
D: .; J: TRBJ1-2; size: .; V: TRBV6-1; CDR3: CAIEQGGGGYGYTF; DNA: TGTGCCATTGAACAGGGTGGAGGCGGCTATGGCTACACCTTC
D: TRBD2; J: TRBJ2-1; size: .; V: TRBV7-3; CDR3: CASSPLAGALDEQFF; DNA: TGTGCCAGCAGCCCACTAGCGGGAGCTTTGGATGAGCAGTTCTTC
D: TRBD2; J: TRBJ2-1; size: once; V: TRBV5-1; CDR3: CASSVTSGTYNEQFF; DNA: TGCGCCAGCAGCGTGACTAGCGGGACTTACAATGAGCAGTTCTTC
D: .; J: TRBJ2-7; size: few; V: TRBV15; CDR3: CATSRDRYEQYF; DNA: TGTGCCACCAGCAGAGATAGGTACGAGCAGTACTTC
D: TRBD1; J: TRBJ2-5; size: .; V: TRBV5-1; CDR3: CASLRGPQETQYF; DNA: TGCGCCAGCCTCAGGGGGCCCCAAGAGACCCAGTACTTC